The TCR beta chain under discussion was sequenced for a study of blood T cell repertoires in COVID-19. Some clones are missing from TCRdb's copy, which holds only in-frame ones; the method was immunoSEQ multiplex PCR. The sample lists roughly 280,000 clones, 75% to 95% occurring once. Within 2 weeks before study entry, exposed participants met a COVID-19 case. Germline CDR1 and CDR2: LGHNA and YSLEER. V shed 3 bases and J 8 bases; nucleotides not matched to a gene: 11. The CDR3 covers 17 residues. The sample taken for sequencing was PBMCs or T cells enriched from blood (not recorded which). The source of this sequence is a middle-aged man who had been exposed to COVID-19. This chain connects TRBV4-3 to TRBJ2-1, with 12 bases lining up with TRBD2. CDR3: CASSQGSSGRAFHEQFF. The CDR3 DNA reads TGCGCCAGCAGCCAGGGATCTAGCGGGAGGGCCTTCCATGAGCAGTTCTTC.